What follows are 21 T cell receptor beta chains derived from one specimen sequenced in a study of T cells in Graves' hyperthyroidism and ophthalmopathy. TCR beta CDR3 regions were amplified from RNA transcripts. Carried out on the TCR CDR3, a first-round RT-PCR used the HTBI primer set. MiXCR, applied by TCRdb to the multiplex PCR reads, yields one record per CDR3 protein. Here the sample spans roughly 700,000 distinct CDR3 sequences, roughly a third being singletons. Sequencing was done on a sample of blood. The receptor set was obtained from a woman aged 40 to 50 with Graves' hyperthyroidism.

J is TRBJ1-6 and V is TRBV4-2, with no clear D. The germline V gene encodes CDR1 LGHNA and CDR2 YNFKEQ. The CDR3 consists of 16 residues. V was clipped by 3 bases and J by 10 bases, with 19 bases between them. The CDR3 sequence: CASSQAPEDFGSPLHF. CDR3 DNA sequence: TGTGCCAGCAGCCAGGCACCCGAGGATTTCGGGTCACCCCTCCACTTT.

This clonotype was counted at least ten times. The rearrangement uses TRBV10-3 and TRBJ2-7; perhaps D is TRBD1 or TRBD2 (6 bases each). V shed 0 bases and J shed 10 bases, with 16 bases lying between them. CDR1 ENHRY and CDR2 SYGVKD come from the germline V gene. The CDR3 is 14 residues long. The CDR3 nucleotides read TGTGCCATCAGTGAGTCGGCATCAAGGGGGGTTCAGTACTTC. Translated, it gives CAISESASRGVQYF.

The chain joins TRBV11-2 to TRBJ1-5, with 8 bases fitting TRBD1. TRBJ1-3 explains the end of the DNA better; the J call may be wrong. This CDR3 is 15 amino acids long. Germline V lookup: CDR1 SGHAT, CDR2 FQNNGV. CDR3 nucleotides: TGTGCCAGCAGCTTAGGAGCAGGGGGCGGAAACACCATATATTTT. Protein product: CASSLGAGGGNTIYF.

Worth noting for this clonotype: One end of the junction varies from germline; a read error may be responsible. The chain employs TRBV25-1 and TRBJ1-1; the match to TRBD1 covers 10 bases. The germline V gene encodes CDR1 MGHDK and CDR2 SYGVNS. This CDR3 region has 19 residues. Here the CDR3 reads CAGSLDPGQGIQMNTEAFF. The CDR3 nucleotides are TGTGCCGGCAGCTTAGACCCGGGACAGGGGATCCAAATGAACACTGAAGCTTTCTTT.

The V call is TRBV20-1, the J call TRBJ1-2, with D unclear. The CDR3 is made up of 14 amino acids. Per germline, CDR1 DFQATT and CDR2 SNEGSKA (reference sequence). V was pared by 0 bases and J by 0 bases, with 8 bases between. Written as DNA, the CDR3 is TGCAGTGCTAGAGATGACTTGGCTAACTATGGCTACACCTTC. Its protein product is CSARDDLANYGYTF.

This clonotype was observed once. It may be a read error: a sequence one base away is much more abundant. The rearrangement joins TRBV29-1 to TRBJ1-3; TRBD1 agrees at 8 bases. There are 15 residues in the CDR3. CDR1 is SQVTM, CDR2 ANQGSEA, per germline. The CDR3 bases are TGCAGCGTTAAACAGGGGGGTACCTCTGGAAACGCCATATATTTT. It yields the protein CSVKQGGTSGNAIYF.

The table lists this clonotype with a count of one. The chain is built from TRBV9 and TRBJ2-2; a possible D gene is TRBD1 (6 bases). Germline CDR1 reads SGDLS; CDR2 reads YYNGEE. Between the trimmed V and J ends, which lost 0 bases and 2 bases, there was a span of 11 bases. This CDR3 is 16 amino acids long. This chain's CDR3 is CASSVVSGVNTGELFF. CDR3 sequence (DNA): TGTGCCAGCAGCGTAGTGTCAGGGGTTAACACCGGGGAGCTGTTTTTT.

The chain joins TRBV3-1 to TRBJ1-3; D call uncertain. The germline CDR1 and CDR2 sequences are LGHDT and YNNKEL (reference sequence). The CDR3 contains 15 residues. With 2 bases removed from V and 2 bases from J, the gap between germline ends came to 10 bases. CDR3 region: CASSQSLDTGNTIYF. The CDR3 nucleotides are TGTGCCAGCAGCCAATCTTTGGATACTGGAAACACCATATATTTT.

This clonotype has ten or more counts. This rearrangement joins TRBV29-1 to TRBJ1-2; 7 positions agree with TRBD1. This CDR3 has 14 amino acids. Germline lookup yields CDR1 SQVTM and CDR2 ANQGSEA. V shed 3 bases and J 7 bases; nucleotides not matched to a gene: 11. CDR3 coding DNA: TGCAGCGTTGATAAAGACAGGGTGTTCGGTGGCTACACCTTC. It codes for CSVDKDRVFGGYTF. The whole variable domain, remainder taken from reference TRBV29-1 and TRBJ1-2, is SAVISQKPSRDICQRGTSLTIQCQVDSQVTMMFWYRQQPGQSLTLIATANQGSEATYESGFVIDKFPISRPNLTFSTLTVSNMSPEDSSIYLCSVDKDRVFGGYTFGSGTRLTVV.

The V and J genes are TRBV5-1 and TRBJ2-7, with D possibly being TRBD1 (5 bases). The CDR3 spans 14 residues. V shed 3 bases and J shed 3 bases, with 13 bases lying between them. CDR1 is SGHRS and CDR2 is YFSETQ in the germline V gene. CDR3 sequence (DNA): TGCGCCAGCAGCTCAACAGGATCGAACTACGAGCAGTACTTC. Translated: CASSSTGSNYEQYF.

In this sample, this clonotype turned up a few times. The CDR3 loop reads CASSQRGGEPQHF. The DNA for the CDR3 is TGTGCCAGCAGCCAACGGGGAGGTGAGCCCCAGCATTTT. V and J are TRBV3-1 and TRBJ1-5; no definite D call. The CDR3 consists of 13 residues. V was pared by 2 bases and J by 8 bases, with 10 bases between. Germline V gene data show CDR1 as LGHDT and CDR2 as YNNKEL (reference sequence).

Points on this clonotype: A read error may produce the germline difference seen at one junction end. The chain uses TRBV7-2 and TRBJ1-6; D is undetermined. The CDR3 extends over 15 amino acids. Germline CDR1 and CDR2: SGHTA and FQGNSA. CDR3 protein: CASSQTRGGDSPLHF. DNA for the CDR3: TGCGCCAGCAGCCAAACCCGGGGAGGCGATTCACCCCTCCACTTT. Full variable domain (rest looked up from reference TRBV7-2 and TRBJ1-6): GAGVSQSPSNKVTEKGKDVELRCDPISGHTALYWYRQSLGQGLEFLIYFQGNSAPDKSGLPSDRFSAERTGGSVSTLTIQRTQQEDSAVYLCASSQTRGGDSPLHFGNGTRLTVT.

The rearrangement uses TRBV19 and TRBJ1-5; perhaps TRBD1 as D (5 bases). The CDR3 runs to 15 residues. The V gene's germline CDR1 is LNHDA and CDR2 SQIVND (reference sequence). V was trimmed by 10 bases and J by 1 base, leaving 17 bases between them. Here the CDR3 DNA reads TGTGCCACTGGGGCGGGGAGGGTGAGCAATCAGCCCCAGCATTTT. It translates to CATGAGRVSNQPQHF.

Details on this clonotype: Relative to the germline gene, one junction end is altered; a read error may explain this. This chain links TRBV5-6 with TRBJ1-2; TRBD1 matches 7 bases. Germline CDR1 reads SGHDT; CDR2 reads YYEEEE. The length of the CDR3 is 13 residues. DNA of the CDR3: TGTGCCAGCAGCAGATCGACAGGGTACTATCTCTCCTTC. Its translation: CASSRSTGYYLSF.

The table lists this clonotype with a few counts. The CDR3 region is CASRLAGLAGVHEQYF. CDR3 sequence (DNA): TGTGCCAGCAGACTCGCGGGACTAGCGGGAGTACACGAGCAGTACTTC. The genes are TRBV6-2 or TRBV6-3 and TRBJ2-7; 14 bases align to TRBD2. This CDR3 comprises 16 residues. Germline V gives CDR1 MNHEY, CDR2 SVGEGT. The V gene end was trimmed by 6 bases and the J gene end by 5 bases; junction bases not matched to a gene: 9.

This clonotype was seen once. The V gene is TRBV29-1, the J gene TRBJ2-5; 10 nucleotides align to TRBD1. V shed 1 base and J 5 bases; nucleotides not matched to a gene: 4. CDR1 is SQVTM, CDR2 ANQGSEA, per germline. This CDR3 is built from 14 residues. The CDR3 loop reads CSVEVDRGHETQYF. The CDR3 DNA reads TGCAGCGTTGAAGTCGACAGGGGGCATGAGACCCAGTACTTC. Variable domain in full (rest from reference TRBV29-1 and TRBJ2-5): SAVISQKPSRDICQRGTSLTIQCQVDSQVTMMFWYRQQPGQSLTLIATANQGSEATYESGFVIDKFPISRPNLTFSTLTVSNMSPEDSSIYLCSVEVDRGHETQYFGPGTRLLVL.

This clonotype was detected only a few times. This chain connects TRBV29-1 to TRBJ2-2; TRBD1 is a possible D gene (6 bases). The CDR3 is made up of 15 amino acids. Germline V gene lookup returns CDR1 SQVTM and CDR2 ANQGSEA. The V end lost 6 bases, the J end lost 1 base, and 15 bases lay between the germline ends. CDR3 DNA sequence: TGCAGCGTAGCCCCGGCAGGGGTGAACACCGGGGAGCTGTTTTTT. This encodes CSVAPAGVNTGELFF.

CDR3 sequence: CASSSPHRGGETQYF. Here the CDR3 DNA reads TGTGCCAGCAGTTCCCCCCACCGCGGGGGAGAGACCCAGTACTTC. This chain uses TRBV7-9 with TRBJ2-7; TRBD2 agrees at 7 bases. TRBJ2-5 explains the end of the DNA better; the J call may be wrong. Germline V CDR1 and CDR2: SEHNR, FQNEAQ (reference sequence). The CDR3 extends over 15 amino acids.

The rearrangement uses TRBV2 and TRBJ1-2, with D unresolved. CDR1 and CDR2 from the germline V gene are SNHLY and FYNNEI. This CDR3 is 14 amino acids long. Trimming cost V 1 base and J 4 bases, with 10 bases left between them. The DNA of the CDR3 is TGTGCCAGCAGTGAAGAGGGCGGGGTCTATGGCTACACCTTC. Translated, it gives CASSEEGGVYGYTF.

The chain is built from TRBV7-9 and TRBJ2-2, with D tentatively TRBD1 (6 bases). CDR1 SEHNR and CDR2 FQNEAQ come from the germline V gene (reference sequence). The CDR3 consists of 14 residues. The V end was cut by 5 bases, the J end by 2 bases, with 9 bases between. CDR3 protein: CASSDRSNTGELFF. Written as DNA, the CDR3 is TGTGCCAGCAGCGACAGGTCTAACACCGGGGAGCTGTTTTTT.

This chain uses TRBV19 with TRBJ1-3; unclear D gene. CDR1 LNHDA and CDR2 SQIVND come from the germline V gene (reference sequence). The CDR3 extends over 14 amino acids. V was shortened by 3 bases and J by 9 bases, with 15 bases between the two germline ends. CDR3 nucleotides: TGTGCCAGTAGTATCGTCGCAGGACCAGGCACCATATATTTT. It codes for CASSIVAGPGTIYF.